This record concerns one TCR beta chain sequence. Its antigen is unknown. One end of the junction fails to match germline, which may point to a read error. TCRdb re-derived calls from the RT-PCR reads in MiXCR, one entry per CDR3 protein. The sample has roughly 2,500 distinct CDR3 sequences, 82% seen once. CDR3 length equals 14 residues. The germline gives CDR1 SGHNT, CDR2 YENEEA. The record originates from a study of yellow fever vaccine responses in identical twins. Study-wide points: Vaccine-induced T cell responses in twins were reportedly observed to appear partly convergent, partly personalized.

The V and J genes are TRBV11-3 and TRBJ2-5; TRBD2 aligns across 7 bases. The input for sequencing was T cells from blood (PBMCs), unsorted or a sorted subset (not recorded which), taken before or after yellow fever vaccination (not recorded which). The TCR sequence derives from a woman aged 18-29 years who received the yellow fever vaccine. The CDR3 loop reads CASSPSGGGETQYF. DNA for the CDR3: TGTGCCAGCAGCCCTAGTGGGGGAGGGGAGACTCAGTACTTC.